This T cell receptor beta chain was retrieved from a study of cytomegalovirus exposure and HLA in healthy donors. The CDR3 loop spans 14 amino acids. The germline gives CDR1 MNHEY, CDR2 SMNVEV (reference sequence). V was clipped by 1 base and J by 8 bases; unmatched bases: 2. PCR employed 60 Vbeta and 13 Jbeta primers. Profiling relied on immunoSEQ multiplex PCR, and the TCRdb table lists in-frame clones only, not all of them. The table has about 180,000 clones, around three quarters seen once. This TCR was sampled from a woman aged 25 to 39 in good health and CMV-seronegative. This chain connects TRBV27 to TRBJ1-2; 12 positions match TRBD1. The sample taken for sequencing was PBMCs. Written as DNA, the CDR3 is TGTGCCAGCAGTTTATGGGACAGGGGGCCCGGCTACACCTTC. Translating gives CASSLWDRGPGYTF.